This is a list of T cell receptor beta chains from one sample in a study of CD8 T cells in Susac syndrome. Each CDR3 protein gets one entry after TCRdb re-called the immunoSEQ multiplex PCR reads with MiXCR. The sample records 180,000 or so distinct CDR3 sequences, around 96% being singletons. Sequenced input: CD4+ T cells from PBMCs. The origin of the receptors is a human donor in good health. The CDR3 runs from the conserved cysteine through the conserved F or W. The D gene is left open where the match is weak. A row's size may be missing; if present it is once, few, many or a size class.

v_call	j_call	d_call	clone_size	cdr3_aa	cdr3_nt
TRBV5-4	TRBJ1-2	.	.	CASTTGGGDGYTF	TGTGCCAGCACCACGGGGGGGGGCGATGGCTACACCTTC
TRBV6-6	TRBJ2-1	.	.	CASRTAEPLRDEQFF	TGTGCCAGCAGGACAGCTGAACCTCTGCGGGATGAGCAGTTCTTC
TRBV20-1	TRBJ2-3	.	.	CSARGIAGTDTQYF	TGCAGTGCAAGAGGTATAGCGGGCACAGATACGCAGTATTTT
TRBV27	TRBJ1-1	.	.	CASSLSGERSEAFF	TGTGCCAGCAGTTTATCCGGGGAGCGGTCTGAAGCTTTCTTT
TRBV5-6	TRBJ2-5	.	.	CASSAVGQSNQETQYF	TGTGCCAGCAGCGCGGTTGGACAGTCCAACCAAGAGACCCAGTACTTC
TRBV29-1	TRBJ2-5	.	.	CSVESGEGETQYF	TGCAGCGTTGAATCAGGGGAGGGTGAGACCCAGTACTTC
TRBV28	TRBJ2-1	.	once	CASSLIGDHEQFF	TGTGCCAGCAGTTTGATAGGTGATCATGAGCAGTTCTTC
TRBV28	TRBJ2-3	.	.	CASNSPFTDTQYF	TGTGCCAGCAATAGCCCGTTCACAGATACGCAGTATTTT
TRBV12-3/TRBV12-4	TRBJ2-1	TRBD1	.	CASKQGAREQFF	TGTGCCAGCAAACAGGGGGCGCGTGAGCAGTTCTTC
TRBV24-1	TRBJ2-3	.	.	CATSPAGLDAGTDTQYF	TGTGCCACCAGCCCAGCCGGCTTGGACGCAGGCACAGATACGCAGTATTTT
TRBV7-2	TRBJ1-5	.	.	CASSLEGTGAKNQPQHF	TGTGCCAGCAGCTTAGAGGGGACCGGGGCGAAAAATCAGCCCCAGCATTTT
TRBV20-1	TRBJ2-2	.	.	CSARIGGRGNTGELFF	TGCAGTGCTAGGATCGGCGGCAGGGGTAACACCGGGGAGCTGTTTTTT
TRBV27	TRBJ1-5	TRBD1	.	CASSTYRDRGVLGAQPQHF	TGTGCCAGCAGTACTTACCGGGACAGGGGTGTATTAGGTGCTCAGCCCCAGCATTTT
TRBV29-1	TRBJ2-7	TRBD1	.	CSGVGQGNYEQYF	TGCAGCGGCGTGGGACAGGGAAACTACGAGCAGTACTTC
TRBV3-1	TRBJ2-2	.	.	CASSQGWGGGELFF	TGTGCCAGCAGCCAAGGATGGGGAGGCGGGGAGCTGTTTTTT
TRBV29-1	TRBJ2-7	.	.	CSVIQGSYEQYF	TGCAGCGTTATCCAGGGCTCCTACGAGCAGTACTTC
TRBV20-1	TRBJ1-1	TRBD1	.	CSASSGTGVEAFF	TGCAGTGCTAGTAGTGGGACAGGGGTAGAGGCTTTCTTT
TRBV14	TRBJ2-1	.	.	CASSQQLLRGSIRVF	TGTGCCAGCAGCCAACAGCTACTTCGGGGATCTATAAGGGTCTTC
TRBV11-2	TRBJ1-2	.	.	CASSFSGEKGYTF	TGTGCCAGCAGCTTCTCGGGGGAAAAGGGCTACACCTTC
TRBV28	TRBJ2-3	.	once	CASSEGGSTDTQYF	TGTGCCAGCAGTGAGGGGGGGAGCACAGATACGCAGTATTTT
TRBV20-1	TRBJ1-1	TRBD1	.	CSAGLLDRGRAFF	TGCAGTGCTGGCCTCCTGGACAGGGGGAGAGCTTTCTTT
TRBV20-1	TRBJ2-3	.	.	CSALVGGTSTDTQYF	TGCAGTGCTCTCGTTGGCGGGACCAGCACAGATACGCAGTATTTT
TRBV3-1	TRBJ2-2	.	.	CASSQDYAEIGELFF	TGTGCCAGCAGCCAAGATTATGCAGAGATCGGGGAGCTGTTTTTT
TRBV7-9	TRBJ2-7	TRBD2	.	CASSLTSGRYEQYF	TGTGCCAGCAGCCTGACTAGCGGGAGGTACGAGCAGTACTTC
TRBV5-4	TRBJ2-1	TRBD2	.	CASSWTGLAGGPGQFF	TGTGCCAGCAGCTGGACGGGGTTGGCGGGAGGGCCGGGGCAGTTCTTC
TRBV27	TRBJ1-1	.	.	CASSPVERVNTEAFF	TGTGCCAGCAGTCCCGTAGAGAGAGTAAACACTGAAGCTTTCTTT
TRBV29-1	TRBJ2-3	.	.	CSGQVAHADTQYF	TGCAGCGGACAGGTTGCCCACGCAGATACGCAGTATTTT
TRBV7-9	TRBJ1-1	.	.	CASSRSGSNTEAFF	TGTGCCAGCAGCCGCTCAGGGTCAAACACTGAAGCTTTCTTT
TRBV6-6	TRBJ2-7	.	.	CASRNMEEQYF	TGTGCCAGCAGGAACATGGAGGAGCAGTACTTC
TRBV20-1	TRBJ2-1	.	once	CSATRESGTEQFF	TGCAGTGCTACGCGCGAATCAGGAACTGAGCAGTTCTTC
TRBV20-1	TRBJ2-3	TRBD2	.	CSGFAGGHTDTQYF	TGCAGTGGCTTTGCGGGAGGACACACAGATACGCAGTATTTT
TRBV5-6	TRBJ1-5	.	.	CASSGGLGMSNQPQHF	TGTGCCAGCAGCGGGGGACTCGGGATGAGCAATCAGCCCCAGCATTTT
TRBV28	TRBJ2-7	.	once	CASETRMGEQYF	TGTGCCAGCGAGACTAGGATGGGCGAGCAGTACTTC
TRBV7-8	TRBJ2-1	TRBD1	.	CASSYDRGHLQGNNEQFF	TGTGCCAGCAGCTATGACAGGGGGCACCTACAGGGGAACAATGAGCAGTTCTTC
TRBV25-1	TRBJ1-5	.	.	CASSGWTGDGPQHF	TGTGCCAGCAGTGGCTGGACCGGGGATGGGCCCCAGCATTTT
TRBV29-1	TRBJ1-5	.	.	CSVGFGSRDQPQHF	TGCAGCGTTGGTTTTGGCAGTCGAGATCAGCCCCAGCATTTT
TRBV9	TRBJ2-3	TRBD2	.	CASSVGSTSTSTDTQYF	TGTGCCAGCAGCGTAGGCTCGACTAGCACCAGCACAGATACGCAGTATTTT
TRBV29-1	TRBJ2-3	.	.	CSVDNGGGTDTQYF	TGCAGCGTTGATAATGGAGGGGGCACAGATACGCAGTATTTT
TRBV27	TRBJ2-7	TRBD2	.	CASSTLAGVAYEQYF	TGTGCCAGCAGTACTCTAGCGGGAGTGGCCTACGAGCAGTACTTC
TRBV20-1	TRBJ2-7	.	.	CSASPAGIRWEQYF	TGCAGTGCTAGTCCCGCAGGGATCAGGTGGGAGCAGTACTTC
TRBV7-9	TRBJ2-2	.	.	CASSLATNTGELFF	TGTGCCAGCAGCCTGGCAACGAACACCGGGGAGCTGTTTTTT
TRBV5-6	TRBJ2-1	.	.	CASSLYGGTPNEQFF	TGTGCCAGCAGCTTGTACGGTGGGACTCCTAATGAGCAGTTCTTC
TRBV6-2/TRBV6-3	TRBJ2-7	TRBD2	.	CASKSSGRPEQYF	TGTGCCAGCAAATCCAGCGGGAGGCCCGAGCAGTACTTC
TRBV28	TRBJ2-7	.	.	CASGVLRGHYEQYF	TGTGCCAGCGGCGTCCTCCGGGGCCATTACGAGCAGTACTTC
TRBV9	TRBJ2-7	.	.	CASSVGPANYEQYF	TGTGCCAGCAGCGTAGGCCCAGCGAACTACGAGCAGTACTTC
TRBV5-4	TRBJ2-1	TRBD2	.	CASSLTSGDFNEQFF	TGTGCCAGCAGCCTAACTAGCGGGGATTTTAATGAGCAGTTCTTC
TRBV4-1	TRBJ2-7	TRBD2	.	CASSQDGGGTLGYEQYF	TGCGCCAGCAGCCAGGACGGGGGGGGGACCCTCGGGTACGAGCAGTACTTC
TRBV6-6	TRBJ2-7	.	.	CASIGTASSYEQYF	TGTGCCAGCATTGGGACCGCTAGCTCCTACGAGCAGTACTTC
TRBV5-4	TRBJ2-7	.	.	CASSSTGTLSYEQYF	TGTGCCAGCAGCTCCACCGGGACACTATCCTACGAGCAGTACTTC
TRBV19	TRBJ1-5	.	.	CASSMNSPQHF	TGTGCCAGTAGTATGAATTCGCCCCAGCATTTT
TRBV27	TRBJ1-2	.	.	CATARDVNYGYTF	TGTGCCACCGCGCGGGACGTAAACTATGGCTACACCTTC
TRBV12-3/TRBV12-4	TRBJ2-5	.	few	CASSFRETQYF	TGTGCCAGCAGTTTTCGCGAGACCCAGTACTTC
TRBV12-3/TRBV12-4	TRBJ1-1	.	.	CASSPGSPGTEAFF	TGTGCCAGCAGTCCCGGGTCCCCAGGGACTGAAGCTTTCTTT
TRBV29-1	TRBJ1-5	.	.	CSVKPGPGGDQPQHF	TGCAGCGTAAAACCGGGACCCGGGGGAGATCAGCCCCAGCATTTT
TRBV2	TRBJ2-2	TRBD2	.	CASRAGTKNTGELFF	TGTGCCAGCAGAGCCGGGACTAAGAACACCGGGGAGCTGTTTTTT
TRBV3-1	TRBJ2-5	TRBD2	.	CASSLAGPEVGETQYF	TGTGCCAGCAGCCTAGCGGGGCCAGAGGTGGGAGAGACCCAGTACTTC
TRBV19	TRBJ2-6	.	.	CASLYRAGANVLTF	TGTGCCAGCCTCTACAGGGCGGGGGCCAACGTCCTGACTTTC
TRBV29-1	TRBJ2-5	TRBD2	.	CSVATSGRIQETQYF	TGCAGCGTTGCAACTAGCGGGAGGATCCAAGAGACCCAGTACTTC
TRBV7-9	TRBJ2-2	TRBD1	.	CASSLDRENTGELFF	TGTGCCAGCAGCTTGGACAGGGAGAACACCGGGGAGCTGTTTTTT
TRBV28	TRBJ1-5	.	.	CASEPTGYSNQPQHF	TGTGCCAGTGAACCCACAGGGTATAGCAATCAGCCCCAGCATTTT